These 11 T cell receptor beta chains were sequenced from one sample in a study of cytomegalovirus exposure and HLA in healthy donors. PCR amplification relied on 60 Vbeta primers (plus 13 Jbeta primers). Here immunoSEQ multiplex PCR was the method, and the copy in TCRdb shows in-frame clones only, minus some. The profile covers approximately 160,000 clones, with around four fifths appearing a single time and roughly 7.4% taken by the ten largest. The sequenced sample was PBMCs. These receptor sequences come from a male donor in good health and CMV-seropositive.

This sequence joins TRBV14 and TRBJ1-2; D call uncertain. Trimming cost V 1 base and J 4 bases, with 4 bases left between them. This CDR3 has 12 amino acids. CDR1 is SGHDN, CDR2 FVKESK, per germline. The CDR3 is CASSQGAYGYTF. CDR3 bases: TGTGCCAGCAGCCAAGGCGCCTATGGCTACACCTTC. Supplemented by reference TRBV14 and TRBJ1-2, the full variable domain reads EAGVTQFPSHSVIEKGQTVTLRCDPISGHDNLYWYRRVMGKEIKFLLHFVKESKQDESGMPNNRFLAERTGGTYSTLKVQPAELEDSGVYFCASSQGAYGYTFGSGTRLTVV.

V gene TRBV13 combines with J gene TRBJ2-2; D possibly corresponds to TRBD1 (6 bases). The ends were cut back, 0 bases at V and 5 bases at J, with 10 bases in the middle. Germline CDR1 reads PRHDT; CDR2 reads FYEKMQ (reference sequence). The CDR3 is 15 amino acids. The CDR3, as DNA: TGTGCCAGCAGCTTAGGGGGGGCGATTACCGGGGAGCTGTTTTTT. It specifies CASSLGGAITGELFF.

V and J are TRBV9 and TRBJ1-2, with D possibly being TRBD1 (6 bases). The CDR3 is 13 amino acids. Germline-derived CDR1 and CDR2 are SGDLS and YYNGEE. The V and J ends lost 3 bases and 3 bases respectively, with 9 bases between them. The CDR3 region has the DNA TGTGCCAGCAGCGGAGGGGGGGACTATGGCTACACCTTC. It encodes CASSGGGDYGYTF. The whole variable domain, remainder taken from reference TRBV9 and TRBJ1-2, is DSGVTQTPKHLITATGQRVTLRCSPRSGDLSVYWYQQSLDQGLQFLIQYYNGEERAKGNILERFSAQQFPDLHSELNLSSLELGDSALYFCASSGGGDYGYTFGSGTRLTVV.

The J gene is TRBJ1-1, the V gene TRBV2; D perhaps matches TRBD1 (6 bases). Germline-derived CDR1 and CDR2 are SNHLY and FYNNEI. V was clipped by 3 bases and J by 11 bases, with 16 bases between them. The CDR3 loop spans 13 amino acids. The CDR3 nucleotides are TGTGCCAGCAGTGACCTTACAGGGTTTGGGGCTTTCTTT. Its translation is CASSDLTGFGAFF.

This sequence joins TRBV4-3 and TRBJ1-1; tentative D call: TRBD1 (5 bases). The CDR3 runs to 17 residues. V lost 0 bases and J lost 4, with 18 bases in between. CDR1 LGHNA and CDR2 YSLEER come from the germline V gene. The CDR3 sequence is CASSQEVVGGGVTEAFF. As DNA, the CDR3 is TGCGCCAGCAGCCAAGAGGTCGTGGGCGGAGGGGTCACTGAAGCTTTCTTT.

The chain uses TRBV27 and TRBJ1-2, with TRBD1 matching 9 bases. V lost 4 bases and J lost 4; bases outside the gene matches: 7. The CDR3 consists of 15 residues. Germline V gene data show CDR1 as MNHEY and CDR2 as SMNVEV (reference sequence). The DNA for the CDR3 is TGTGCCAGCAGTTCCCGGGGACAGGGTCCCTATGGCTACACCTTC. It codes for CASSSRGQGPYGYTF.

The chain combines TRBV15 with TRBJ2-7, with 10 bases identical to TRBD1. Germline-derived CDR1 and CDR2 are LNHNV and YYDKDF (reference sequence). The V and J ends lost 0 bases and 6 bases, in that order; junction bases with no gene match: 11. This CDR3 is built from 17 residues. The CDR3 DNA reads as TGTGCCACCAGCAGAGATCTCCTTCGGGACAGGGGAGGCGAGCAGTACTTC. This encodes CATSRDLLRDRGGEQYF.

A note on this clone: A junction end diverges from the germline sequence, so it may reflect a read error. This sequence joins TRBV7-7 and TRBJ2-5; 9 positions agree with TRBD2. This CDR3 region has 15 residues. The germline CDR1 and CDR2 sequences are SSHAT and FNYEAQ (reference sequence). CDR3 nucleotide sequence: TGTGCTAGCAGCATGTCAGCGGGGGGACAAGAGACCCAGTACTTC. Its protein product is CASSMSAGGQETQYF.

The CDR3 reads CASSPGDSEAFF. CDR3 nucleotides: TGTGCCAGCAGCCCCGGGGACAGTGAAGCTTTCTTT. The rearrangement uses TRBV7-9 and TRBJ1-1; 7 nucleotides match TRBD1. Germline loops: CDR1 SEHNR, CDR2 FQNEAQ (reference sequence). V shed 5 bases and J 7 bases; nucleotides not matched to a gene: 4. The CDR3 covers 12 residues.

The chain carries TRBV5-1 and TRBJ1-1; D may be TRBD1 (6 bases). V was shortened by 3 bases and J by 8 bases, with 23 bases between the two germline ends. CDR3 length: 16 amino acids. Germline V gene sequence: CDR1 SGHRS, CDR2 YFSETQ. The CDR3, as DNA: TGCGCCAGCAGCTCGTCATCCATCAGGGGCATGGAGGAAGCTTTCTTT. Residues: CASSSSSIRGMEEAFF.

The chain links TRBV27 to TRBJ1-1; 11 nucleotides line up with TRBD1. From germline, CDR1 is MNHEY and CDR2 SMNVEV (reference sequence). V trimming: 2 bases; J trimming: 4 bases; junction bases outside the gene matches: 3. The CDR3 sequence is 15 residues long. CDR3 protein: CASSLTGTGGTEAFF. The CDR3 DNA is TGTGCCAGCAGTTTAACAGGGACAGGGGGCACTGAAGCTTTCTTT.